Listed below are T cell receptor beta chains from one sample, sequenced in a study of shared clonotypes between healthy human individuals. Profiling relied on immunoSEQ multiplex PCR, and the TCRdb table lists in-frame clones only, not all of them. Here the sample spans over a million clones, around 97% being singletons. Sequenced sample: naive CD4+ T cells sorted from blood. These receptors came from a man aged 25 to 40 in good health. CDR3s include the opening cysteine and the closing phenylalanine or tryptophan. Each record gives: V gene, J gene, D gene, clone size, CDR3 protein, CDR3 DNA. D genes are given only for firm matches. Rows give clone size only sometimes, using once, few, many, or a class for an expanded clone.

v_gene: TRBV4-3
j_gene: TRBJ2-2
d_gene: -
abundance: -
CDR3aa: CASSQATGGTGELFF
CDR3nt: TGCGCCAGCAGCCAAGCTACAGGTGGAACCGGGGAGCTGTTTTTT

v_gene: TRBV7-2
j_gene: TRBJ2-7
d_gene: TRBD1
abundance: -
CDR3aa: CASSIQGYSSYEQYF
CDR3nt: TGTGCCAGCAGTATACAGGGGTACAGCTCCTACGAGCAGTACTTC

v_gene: TRBV18
j_gene: TRBJ1-5
d_gene: -
abundance: -
CDR3aa: CASSSGRGSQPQHF
CDR3nt: TGTGCCAGCTCATCGGGGAGGGGGTCTCAGCCCCAGCATTTT

v_gene: TRBV6-1
j_gene: TRBJ2-5
d_gene: TRBD2
abundance: -
CDR3aa: CASRTSGSRAQYF
CDR3nt: TGTGCCAGCAGGACTAGCGGGAGTAGGGCCCAGTACTTC

v_gene: TRBV2
j_gene: TRBJ2-1
d_gene: -
abundance: -
CDR3aa: CASGWTPYNEQFF
CDR3nt: TGTGCCAGCGGTTGGACCCCCTACAATGAGCAGTTCTTC

v_gene: TRBV5-6
j_gene: TRBJ2-1
d_gene: TRBD1
abundance: -
CDR3aa: CASSLLTGTGLAYNEQFF
CDR3nt: TGTGCCAGCAGCCTGCTTACCGGGACAGGGTTAGCCTACAATGAGCAGTTCTTC

v_gene: TRBV18
j_gene: TRBJ2-1
d_gene: -
abundance: -
CDR3aa: CASSPNPLYNEQFF
CDR3nt: TGTGCCAGCTCACCCAATCCCCTTTACAATGAGCAGTTCTTC

v_gene: TRBV25-1
j_gene: TRBJ2-2
d_gene: TRBD2
abundance: -
CDR3aa: CASSEFALAGFTGELFF
CDR3nt: TGTGCCAGCAGTGAATTTGCCCTAGCGGGATTCACCGGGGAGCTGTTTTTT

v_gene: TRBV7-9
j_gene: TRBJ2-7
d_gene: TRBD1
abundance: -
CDR3aa: CASSLDRGPHEQYF
CDR3nt: TGTGCCAGCAGCTTGGACAGGGGCCCTCACGAGCAGTACTTC

v_gene: TRBV6-1
j_gene: TRBJ2-6
d_gene: -
abundance: once
CDR3aa: CASKASGANVLTF
CDR3nt: TGTGCCAGCAAAGCCTCTGGGGCCAACGTCCTGACTTTC

v_gene: TRBV4-3
j_gene: TRBJ2-1
d_gene: -
abundance: -
CDR3aa: CASSQEVRAYNEQFF
CDR3nt: TGCGCCAGCAGCCAAGAGGTCAGGGCATACAATGAGCAGTTCTTC

v_gene: TRBV29-1
j_gene: TRBJ1-2
d_gene: TRBD1
abundance: once
CDR3aa: CSVRDRGSDGYTF
CDR3nt: TGCAGCGTGCGGGACAGGGGGTCAGATGGCTACACCTTC

v_gene: TRBV5-6
j_gene: TRBJ1-5
d_gene: -
abundance: -
CDR3aa: CASSLRGVGQPQHF
CDR3nt: TGTGCCAGCAGCTTGCGGGGGGTGGGTCAGCCCCAGCATTTT

v_gene: TRBV5-1
j_gene: TRBJ2-3
d_gene: TRBD2
abundance: -
CDR3aa: CASSLAGGASTDTQYF
CDR3nt: TGCGCCAGCAGCCTAGCGGGAGGGGCTAGCACAGATACGCAGTATTTT

v_gene: TRBV28
j_gene: TRBJ2-5
d_gene: TRBD2
abundance: once
CDR3aa: CASKQGGETQYF
CDR3nt: TGTGCCAGCAAGCAGGGAGGGGAGACCCAGTACTTC

v_gene: TRBV28
j_gene: TRBJ1-3
d_gene: TRBD1
abundance: -
CDR3aa: CASSYGQVGNTIYF
CDR3nt: TGTGCCAGCAGTTACGGACAGGTTGGAAACACCATATATTTT

v_gene: TRBV6-1
j_gene: TRBJ1-5
d_gene: -
abundance: -
CDR3aa: CASSERKGYKQPQHF
CDR3nt: TGTGCCAGCAGTGAACGTAAGGGTTATAAACAGCCCCAGCATTTT

v_gene: TRBV10-2
j_gene: TRBJ1-4
d_gene: -
abundance: once
CDR3aa: CASSESTRREKLFF
CDR3nt: TGCGCCAGCAGTGAGTCGACAAGAAGAGAAAAACTGTTTTTT

v_gene: TRBV7-8
j_gene: TRBJ2-7
d_gene: -
abundance: -
CDR3aa: CASSLQQGTHEQYF
CDR3nt: TGTGCCAGCAGCTTACAACAGGGCACCCACGAGCAGTACTTC

v_gene: TRBV6-5
j_gene: TRBJ2-7
d_gene: -
abundance: -
CDR3aa: CASRGEGIRYF
CDR3nt: TGTGCCAGCAGGGGGGAAGGAATACGGTACTTC

v_gene: TRBV9
j_gene: TRBJ1-6
d_gene: TRBD1
abundance: -
CDR3aa: CASSVGQGRSYNSPLHF
CDR3nt: TGTGCCAGCAGCGTAGGACAGGGAAGGTCCTATAATTCACCCCTCCACTTT

v_gene: TRBV19
j_gene: TRBJ2-2
d_gene: TRBD2
abundance: -
CDR3aa: CASSHSGRPNTGELFF
CDR3nt: TGTGCCAGTAGCCATAGCGGGAGGCCGAACACCGGGGAGCTGTTTTTT

v_gene: TRBV2
j_gene: TRBJ2-7
d_gene: TRBD2
abundance: -
CDR3aa: CASSDAGSGRAYEQYF
CDR3nt: TGTGCCAGCAGTGATGCCGGGAGCGGGAGGGCCTACGAGCAGTACTTC

v_gene: TRBV11-3
j_gene: TRBJ2-5
d_gene: TRBD2
abundance: -
CDR3aa: CASSLGLSGRQETQYF
CDR3nt: TGTGCCAGCAGCTTGGGGCTAAGCGGGAGGCAAGAGACCCAGTACTTC

v_gene: TRBV29-1
j_gene: TRBJ1-2
d_gene: -
abundance: -
CDR3aa: CSGGDSGGYGYTF
CDR3nt: TGCAGCGGAGGAGACTCCGGGGGCTATGGCTACACCTTC

v_gene: TRBV10-1
j_gene: TRBJ1-1
d_gene: -
abundance: -
CDR3aa: CASAPGIGTEAFF
CDR3nt: TGCGCCAGCGCCCCAGGGATAGGAACTGAAGCTTTCTTT

v_gene: TRBV11-2
j_gene: TRBJ2-7
d_gene: -
abundance: once
CDR3aa: CASSWVVGEQYF
CDR3nt: TGTGCCAGCAGCTGGGTCGTCGGCGAGCAGTACTTC

v_gene: TRBV18
j_gene: TRBJ1-1
d_gene: -
abundance: -
CDR3aa: CASSPLQGDGTEAFF
CDR3nt: TGTGCCAGCTCACCATTACAGGGTGACGGCACTGAAGCTTTCTTT

v_gene: TRBV7-6
j_gene: TRBJ2-1
d_gene: -
abundance: -
CDR3aa: CASSLDPLLVEQFF
CDR3nt: TGTGCCAGCAGCTTAGACCCCCTCCTCGTTGAGCAGTTCTTC

v_gene: TRBV5-1
j_gene: TRBJ2-7
d_gene: TRBD2
abundance: -
CDR3aa: CASSPGLAGGLSEQYF
CDR3nt: TGCGCCAGCAGCCCGGGACTAGCGGGAGGGCTCAGCGAGCAGTACTTC

v_gene: TRBV15
j_gene: TRBJ2-7
d_gene: -
abundance: -
CDR3aa: CATSPWGDDSYEQYF
CDR3nt: TGTGCCACCAGCCCGTGGGGTGATGACTCCTACGAGCAGTACTTC

v_gene: TRBV19
j_gene: TRBJ1-5
d_gene: -
abundance: -
CDR3aa: CASSIELGSNQPQHF
CDR3nt: TGTGCCAGTAGTATAGAGCTTGGCAGCAATCAGCCCCAGCATTTT

v_gene: TRBV6-6
j_gene: TRBJ1-1
d_gene: -
abundance: -
CDR3aa: CASREGRLNTEAFF
CDR3nt: TGTGCCAGCAGGGAGGGAAGGCTAAACACTGAAGCTTTCTTT

v_gene: TRBV15
j_gene: TRBJ2-3
d_gene: -
abundance: -
CDR3aa: CATSRDPGDTQYF
CDR3nt: TGTGCCACCAGCAGAGATCCAGGGGATACGCAGTATTTT

v_gene: TRBV5-1
j_gene: TRBJ2-2
d_gene: TRBD1
abundance: once
CDR3aa: CASSLKPGQRNTGELFF
CDR3nt: TGCGCCAGCAGCCTTAAACCGGGACAGAGGAACACCGGGGAGCTGTTTTTT

v_gene: TRBV7-7
j_gene: TRBJ2-5
d_gene: TRBD2
abundance: -
CDR3aa: CASSLFGGRETQYF
CDR3nt: TGTGCTAGCAGCTTGTTCGGGGGGAGAGAGACCCAGTACTTC

v_gene: TRBV7-9
j_gene: TRBJ1-1
d_gene: -
abundance: -
CDR3aa: CASSLKDRGEAFF
CDR3nt: TGTGCCAGCAGCTTAAAGGATAGGGGTGAAGCTTTCTTT

v_gene: TRBV19
j_gene: TRBJ2-7
d_gene: TRBD1
abundance: -
CDR3aa: CASSQTGDYEQYF
CDR3nt: TGTGCCAGTAGTCAGACAGGGGACTACGAGCAGTACTTC

v_gene: TRBV29-1
j_gene: TRBJ1-1
d_gene: TRBD1
abundance: -
CDR3aa: CSVTTTGGASEAFF
CDR3nt: TGCAGCGTTACCACTACAGGGGGGGCGTCTGAAGCTTTCTTT

v_gene: TRBV6-1
j_gene: TRBJ1-5
d_gene: -
abundance: -
CDR3aa: CASSEDILNQPQHF
CDR3nt: TGTGCCAGCAGTGAGGACATACTCAATCAGCCCCAGCATTTT

v_gene: TRBV11-2
j_gene: TRBJ2-1
d_gene: TRBD2
abundance: few
CDR3aa: CASSHTSGRANEQFF
CDR3nt: TGTGCCAGCAGCCACACTAGCGGGAGGGCCAATGAGCAGTTCTTC

v_gene: TRBV15
j_gene: TRBJ1-1
d_gene: -
abundance: -
CDR3aa: CATSRDRAWDTEAFF
CDR3nt: TGTGCCACCAGCAGAGACAGGGCCTGGGACACTGAAGCTTTCTTT

v_gene: TRBV5-5
j_gene: TRBJ2-2
d_gene: TRBD1
abundance: -
CDR3aa: CASSLTMGQGSGELFF
CDR3nt: TGTGCCAGCAGCTTGACAATGGGACAGGGATCCGGGGAGCTGTTTTTT

v_gene: TRBV28
j_gene: TRBJ1-1
d_gene: -
abundance: -
CDR3aa: CASSPHVGNTEAFF
CDR3nt: TGTGCCAGCAGTCCCCATGTGGGGAACACTGAAGCTTTCTTT

v_gene: TRBV4-1
j_gene: TRBJ2-3
d_gene: TRBD1
abundance: -
CDR3aa: CASSQWTGSRDTQYF
CDR3nt: TGCGCCAGCAGCCAATGGACAGGTAGTCGGGATACGCAGTATTTT

v_gene: TRBV28
j_gene: TRBJ2-3
d_gene: TRBD1
abundance: -
CDR3aa: CASSLSPDRGDTQYF
CDR3nt: TGTGCCAGCAGTTTATCCCCGGACAGGGGAGATACGCAGTATTTT